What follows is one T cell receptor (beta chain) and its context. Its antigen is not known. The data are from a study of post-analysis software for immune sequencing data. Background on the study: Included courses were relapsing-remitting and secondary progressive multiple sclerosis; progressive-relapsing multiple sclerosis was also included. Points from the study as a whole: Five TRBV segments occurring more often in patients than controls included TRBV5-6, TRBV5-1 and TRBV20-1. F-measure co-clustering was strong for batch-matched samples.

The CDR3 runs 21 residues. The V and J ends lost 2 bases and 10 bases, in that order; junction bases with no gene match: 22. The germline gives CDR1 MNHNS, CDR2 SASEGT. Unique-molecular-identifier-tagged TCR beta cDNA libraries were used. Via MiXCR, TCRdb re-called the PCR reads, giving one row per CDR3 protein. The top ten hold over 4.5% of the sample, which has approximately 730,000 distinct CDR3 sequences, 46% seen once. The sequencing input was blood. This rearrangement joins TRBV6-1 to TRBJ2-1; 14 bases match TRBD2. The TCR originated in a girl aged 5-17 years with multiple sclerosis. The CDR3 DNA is TGTGCCAGCAGTGAACTCCCAGGGGGCCTCGGGACTAGCGGGAGTTTCTGGGAGCAGTTCTTC. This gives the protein CASSELPGGLGTSGSFWEQFF.